The rows below give T cell receptor beta chains drawn from one sample of a study of CD4 T cells in relation to SARS-CoV-2 and coronaviruses. The data were produced by immunoSEQ multiplex PCR, yet TCRdb's version contains in-frame clones alone and is incomplete. Of some 65,000 clones in the sample, about nine tenths are singletons; the top ten hold 1.5% to 2%. The sample comprised memory CD4+ T cells from PBMCs. These receptors originate from a human donor in good health. CDR3s include the opening cysteine and the closing phenylalanine or tryptophan. The order of the fields is clone size, V gene, D gene, J gene, CDR3 DNA, CDR3 protein. D genes are given only for firm matches. Part of the rows lack a size; the others show once, few, many or a class for expanded clones.

abundance: .; v_gene: TRBV15; d_gene: TRBD2; j_gene: TRBJ2-1; CDR3nt: TGTGCCACCAGCAGAGGAAGAAGCGGGGGCAGCTCCTACAATGAGCAGTTCTTC; CDR3aa: CATSRGRSGGSSYNEQFF
abundance: few; v_gene: TRBV28; d_gene: .; j_gene: TRBJ1-4; CDR3nt: TGTGCCAGCAGTTTGGCATCCTTTGCATTAAATGAAAAACTGTTTTTT; CDR3aa: CASSLASFALNEKLFF
abundance: .; v_gene: TRBV11-2; d_gene: .; j_gene: TRBJ2-4; CDR3nt: TGTGCCAGCAGCTTAGATTTAGGGGCCATTCAGTACTTC; CDR3aa: CASSLDLGAIQYF
abundance: few; v_gene: TRBV19; d_gene: .; j_gene: TRBJ1-5; CDR3nt: TGTGCCAGTAGTATCTTTATCGGAGGGTTTGGGCCCCAGCATTTT; CDR3aa: CASSIFIGGFGPQHF
abundance: .; v_gene: TRBV30; d_gene: TRBD2; j_gene: TRBJ2-7; CDR3nt: TGTGCCTGGAGTGAGGGACTAGCCTACGAGCAGTACTTC; CDR3aa: CAWSEGLAYEQYF
abundance: .; v_gene: TRBV7-9; d_gene: .; j_gene: TRBJ1-1; CDR3nt: TGTGCCAGCAGCTTAGCGATGGCAGTCGACGAAAACACTGAAGCTTTCTTT; CDR3aa: CASSLAMAVDENTEAFF
abundance: .; v_gene: TRBV5-4; d_gene: TRBD2; j_gene: TRBJ2-1; CDR3nt: TGTGCCAGCAGCTTGGCACCCGGGACTAGCGGCAATGAGCAGTTCTTC; CDR3aa: CASSLAPGTSGNEQFF
abundance: .; v_gene: TRBV3-1/TRBV3-2; d_gene: TRBD1; j_gene: TRBJ1-3; CDR3nt: TGTGCCAGCAGCCAGAGGGACAGGGGCCCTGGAAACACCATATATTTT; CDR3aa: CASSQRDRGPGNTIYF
abundance: .; v_gene: TRBV28; d_gene: TRBD2; j_gene: TRBJ2-7; CDR3nt: TGTGCCAGCAGTTCGGCGGGTGGGCGGGAGGCCGCTCTCTACGAGCAGTACTTC; CDR3aa: CASSSAGGREAALYEQYF
abundance: .; v_gene: TRBV10-3; d_gene: TRBD1; j_gene: TRBJ1-5; CDR3nt: TGTGCCATCAGTGGGGGACAGTCAAATCAGCCCCAGCATTTT; CDR3aa: CAISGGQSNQPQHF
abundance: .; v_gene: TRBV19; d_gene: .; j_gene: TRBJ2-1; CDR3nt: TGTGCCAGTAGTATAGCCAGGCCCCACAATGAGCAGTTCTTC; CDR3aa: CASSIARPHNEQFF
abundance: once; v_gene: TRBV9; d_gene: .; j_gene: TRBJ2-5; CDR3nt: TGTGCCAGCAGCACTACATCGAAGGAGACCCAGTACTTC; CDR3aa: CASSTTSKETQYF
abundance: .; v_gene: TRBV27; d_gene: .; j_gene: TRBJ1-1; CDR3nt: TGTGCCAGCAGTACCCAGCTGGTCAGGGGCATGTCTTTCTTT; CDR3aa: CASSTQLVRGMSFF
abundance: .; v_gene: TRBV6-1; d_gene: .; j_gene: TRBJ2-4; CDR3nt: TGTGCCAGCAGTGAAATGGTAGCCAAAAACATTCAGTACTTC; CDR3aa: CASSEMVAKNIQYF
abundance: .; v_gene: TRBV29-1; d_gene: .; j_gene: TRBJ1-2; CDR3nt: TGCAGCGTTGGGGACAATAATGGCTACACCTTC; CDR3aa: CSVGDNNGYTF
abundance: .; v_gene: TRBV2; d_gene: .; j_gene: TRBJ1-4; CDR3nt: TGTGCCAACGAAATGGGGACGGCCAATGAAAAACTGTTTTTT; CDR3aa: CANEMGTANEKLFF
abundance: .; v_gene: TRBV9; d_gene: TRBD1; j_gene: TRBJ1-4; CDR3nt: TGTGCCAGCAGCGGACAGGGTTTAGGTGAAAAACTGTTTTTT; CDR3aa: CASSGQGLGEKLFF
abundance: .; v_gene: TRBV19; d_gene: .; j_gene: TRBJ2-7; CDR3nt: TGTGCCAGTAGTATATCCGGACTGGTAGAGCAGTACTTC; CDR3aa: CASSISGLVEQYF
abundance: few; v_gene: TRBV7-9; d_gene: TRBD1; j_gene: TRBJ1-4; CDR3nt: TGTGCCAGCAGCCCCTGGACAGGGGGCGAGGTTAAACTGTTTTTT; CDR3aa: CASSPWTGGEVKLFF
abundance: few; v_gene: TRBV7-9; d_gene: .; j_gene: TRBJ2-2; CDR3nt: TGTGCCAGCAGCTTCTCGGTAACCGGGGAGCTGTTTTTT; CDR3aa: CASSFSVTGELFF
abundance: .; v_gene: TRBV4-2; d_gene: TRBD2; j_gene: TRBJ2-3; CDR3nt: TGTGCCAGCAGCCTGACTAGCGGAGATACGCAGTATTTT; CDR3aa: CASSLTSGDTQYF
abundance: .; v_gene: TRBV2; d_gene: .; j_gene: TRBJ2-5; CDR3nt: TGTGCCAGCAGCCGAAGGGAGACCCAGTACTTC; CDR3aa: CASSRRETQYF
abundance: few; v_gene: TRBV6-2/TRBV6-3; d_gene: .; j_gene: TRBJ1-5; CDR3nt: TGTGCCAGCAGTTACTCGTTTCACAGCAATCAGCCCCAGCATTTT; CDR3aa: CASSYSFHSNQPQHF
abundance: .; v_gene: TRBV4-3; d_gene: .; j_gene: TRBJ1-1; CDR3nt: TGCGCCAGCAGCCAAGACCCAGGTAACACTGAAGCTTTCTTT; CDR3aa: CASSQDPGNTEAFF
abundance: .; v_gene: TRBV27; d_gene: .; j_gene: TRBJ2-2; CDR3nt: TGTGCCAGCATGGGGTGGGGTACCTACACCGGGGAGCTGTTTTTT; CDR3aa: CASMGWGTYTGELFF
abundance: .; v_gene: TRBV11-2; d_gene: .; j_gene: TRBJ2-3; CDR3nt: TGTGCCAGCAGCCGACCCGGGGGATTCCTGGCAGATACGCAGTATTTT; CDR3aa: CASSRPGGFLADTQYF
abundance: .; v_gene: TRBV28; d_gene: .; j_gene: TRBJ1-2; CDR3nt: TGTGCCAGCAGTTTACAGCTGGGGTATGGCTACACCTTC; CDR3aa: CASSLQLGYGYTF
abundance: few; v_gene: TRBV5-1; d_gene: .; j_gene: TRBJ1-5; CDR3nt: TGCGCCAGCAGCTTGGCCGGGACACTCTATCAGCCCCAGCATTTT; CDR3aa: CASSLAGTLYQPQHF
abundance: few; v_gene: TRBV10-3; d_gene: TRBD1; j_gene: TRBJ1-1; CDR3nt: TGTGCCACCAAAGACAGGGGGGGTAACACTGAAGCTTTCTTT; CDR3aa: CATKDRGGNTEAFF
abundance: .; v_gene: TRBV7-8; d_gene: .; j_gene: TRBJ2-1; CDR3nt: TGTGCCAGCAGCTTAAGGGTGGGCTCAGACAATGAGCAGTTCTTC; CDR3aa: CASSLRVGSDNEQFF
abundance: .; v_gene: TRBV27; d_gene: TRBD2; j_gene: TRBJ2-5; CDR3nt: TGTGCCAGTTCCGGAGCGGGGGGGCGAGAGACCCAGTACTTC; CDR3aa: CASSGAGGRETQYF